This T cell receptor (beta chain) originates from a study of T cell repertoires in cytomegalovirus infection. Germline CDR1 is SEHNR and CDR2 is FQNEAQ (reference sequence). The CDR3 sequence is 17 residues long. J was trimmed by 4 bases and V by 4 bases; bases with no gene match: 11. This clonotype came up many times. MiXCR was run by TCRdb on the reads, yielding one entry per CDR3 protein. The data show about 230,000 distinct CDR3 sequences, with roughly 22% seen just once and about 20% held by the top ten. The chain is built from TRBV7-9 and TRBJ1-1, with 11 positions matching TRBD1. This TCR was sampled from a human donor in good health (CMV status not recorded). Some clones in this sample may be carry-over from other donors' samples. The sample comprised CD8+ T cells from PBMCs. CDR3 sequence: CASSSDRDRGFGTEAFF. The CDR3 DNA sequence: TGTGCCAGCAGCTCCGATCGGGACAGGGGGTTTGGCACTGAAGCTTTCTTT.